Listed below are T cell receptor beta chains from one sample, sequenced in a study of blood T cells in healthy people across ages. In TCRdb, the 5' RACE reads were re-called with MiXCR into one record per CDR3 protein. The table shows around 1,700,000 distinct CDR3 sequences, with 28% occurring only once. What was sequenced was blood. The receptors derive from a woman aged 25 to 39 in good health. CDR3s include the opening cysteine and the closing phenylalanine or tryptophan. The order of the fields is clone size, J gene, D gene, V gene, CDR3 protein, CDR3 DNA. A D gene is named only where the DNA matches it firmly. Size is stated for part of the rows, as once, few or many counts, or as a class when the clone is expanded.

few TRBJ2-7 . TRBV6-1 CASSEAGQLSYEQYF TGTGCCAGCAGTGAAGCGGGACAACTCTCCTACGAGCAGTACTTC
few TRBJ1-2 . TRBV12-5 CASGLGGLNYGYTF TGTGCTAGTGGTTTGGGGGGCCTAAACTATGGCTACACCTTC
few TRBJ1-1 . TRBV7-2 CASSLGRGRSWTEAFF TGTGCCAGCAGCTTAGGAAGGGGAAGGTCGTGGACTGAAGCTTTCTTT
. TRBJ2-5 . TRBV30 CAWEEGRETQYF TGTGCCTGGGAGGAGGGTCGCGAGACCCAGTACTTC
few TRBJ2-1 TRBD2 TRBV25-1 CASGDTSGSSYNEQFF TGTGCCAGTGGGGATACTAGCGGTAGCTCCTACAATGAGCAGTTCTTC
. TRBJ1-1 TRBD1 TRBV9 CASSVVGTGMVEAFF TGTGCCAGCAGCGTAGTCGGGACAGGGATGGTCGAAGCTTTCTTT
. TRBJ2-5 . TRBV9 CASSVGIRAKQETQYF TGTGCCAGCAGCGTAGGTATCAGGGCTAAGCAAGAGACCCAGTACTTC
. TRBJ2-1 . TRBV2 CASNEGENEQFF TGTGCCAGCAATGAAGGGGAAAATGAGCAGTTCTTC
once TRBJ1-1 . TRBV7-8 CASSLNRGMNTEAFF TGTGCCAGCAGCTTAAACCGGGGTATGAACACTGAAGCTTTCTTT
. TRBJ2-3 . TRBV7-6 CASSGAGYTQYF TGTGCCAGCAGCGGGGCTGGATATACGCAGTATTTT
many TRBJ2-1 . TRBV6-4 CASSAGGNEQFF TGTGCCAGCAGTGCCGGAGGCAATGAGCAGTTCTTC
. TRBJ1-5 . TRBV10-3 CAIRGRLNQPQHF TGTGCCATACGGGGGAGGTTGAATCAGCCCCAGCATTTT
. TRBJ1-2 . TRBV13 CASRPGVGNYGYTF TGTGCCAGCAGACCAGGGGTCGGGAACTATGGCTACACCTTC
many TRBJ1-4 . TRBV20-1 CSARFSGAPNEKLFF TGCAGTGCTAGATTCTCAGGGGCACCTAATGAAAAACTGTTTTTT